Detailed here is one T cell receptor beta chain. The source of the sample is a study of shared T cell receptors in the human thymus. Germline values: CDR1 LGHNT, CDR2 FRNRAP. The CDR3 is 14 amino acids. TCRdb's copy holds only in-frame clones and misses some; the assay was immunoSEQ multiplex PCR. The sample carries some 640,000 clones, 80% to 90% recorded once. The same sample was also used in a study of human thymus T cells. That paper adds: Thymus was obtained from resections taken during corrective heart surgery. What appeared biased in thymic and blood repertoires was the usage of V and J genes.

This chain connects TRBV12-5 to TRBJ2-1; a weak D match, TRBD2 (7 bases). The sequenced material came from thymocytes. This TCR was recovered from a boy in the first two years of life with a congenital heart defect. CDR3 in DNA: TGTGCCCCGGGGGGCCATAGCTCCTACAATGAGCAGTTCTTC. Residues: CAPGGHSSYNEQFF.